One sample yielded the 14 T cell receptor beta chains listed below, sequenced in a study of blood T cell repertoires in COVID-19. Assay used: immunoSEQ multiplex PCR; TCRdb lists only in-frame clones, some missing. The sample shows more than 200,000 clones, about 88% of them seen only once. What was sequenced was peripheral blood. The receptors originated from a woman aged 50 to 60 with COVID-19, enrolled during active disease.

The chain couples TRBV24-1 to TRBJ1-1; the match to TRBD1 covers 8 bases. The CDR3 totals 13 residues. The V gene end was trimmed by 0 bases and the J gene end by 10 bases; junction bases not matched to a gene: 3. The germline V gene has CDR1 KGHDR and CDR2 SFDVKD. In DNA form, the CDR3 reads TGTGCCACCAGTGATTTGACAGGGGGGAGAGCTTTCTTT. Its translation is CATSDLTGGRAFF.

The chain links TRBV11-2 to TRBJ1-1; 8 bases fit TRBD1. The V gene's germline CDR1 is SGHAT and CDR2 FQNNGV. This CDR3 spans 15 amino acids. V lost 2 bases and J lost 1; bases outside the gene matches: 3. In nucleotides, the CDR3 is TGTGCCAGCAGCTTACTTACAGGGGGGAACACTGAAGCTTTCTTT. This translates into CASSLLTGGNTEAFF.

The chain couples TRBV19 to TRBJ1-5; the match to TRBD1 covers 9 bases. V lost 7 bases and J lost 4; bases outside the gene matches: 11. The CDR3 contains 16 residues. The germline V gene encodes CDR1 LNHDA and CDR2 SQIVND (reference sequence). CDR3 in amino acids: CASKGTGIIWNQPQHF. In nucleotides, the CDR3 is TGTGCCAGTAAGGGGACAGGGATAATTTGGAATCAGCCCCAGCATTTT.

The chain has TRBV6-2 or TRBV6-3 and TRBJ2-2; 10 bases are a match to TRBD2. The CDR3 extends over 15 amino acids. Germline assignment: CDR1 MNHEY and CDR2 SVGEGT. V shed 4 bases, J shed 7 bases, and the junction held 6 bases outside the gene matches. CDR3 DNA: TGTGCCAGCAGTTCCAGCGGGGGGGCCGGCGGGGAGCTGTTTTTT. This sequence encodes CASSSSGGAGGELFF.

The rearrangement links TRBV24-1 to TRBJ2-3, with 15 bases fitting TRBD2. J lost 4 bases, V lost 3 bases, and 10 bases had no gene match. Germline V gene data show CDR1 as KGHDR and CDR2 as SFDVKD. This CDR3 spans 19 amino acids. The CDR3 region is CATSDPGLAGGPVSDTQYF. The CDR3 region has the DNA TGTGCCACCAGTGATCCAGGACTAGCGGGGGGGCCGGTGTCAGATACGCAGTATTTT.

The CDR3 bases are TGCGCCAGCAGCCAAGACAGGGGTGAGCAGTACTTC. Its translation is CASSQDRGEQYF. The chain carries TRBV4-3 and TRBJ2-7; D is possibly TRBD1 (6 bases). Trimming shortened V by 0 bases and J by 7 bases, and 7 bases separated the two germline ends. This CDR3 has 12 residues. Germline loops: CDR1 LGHNA, CDR2 YSLEER.

The chain couples TRBV27 to TRBJ2-1, with 10 bases lining up with TRBD2. Looked up from germline, CDR1 is MNHEY and CDR2 is SMNVEV (reference sequence). J was trimmed by 2 bases and V by 5 bases; bases with no gene match: 18. The CDR3 runs 20 residues. CDR3 sequence: CASSPQRSGGAASPYNEQFF. The CDR3 DNA reads as TGTGCCAGCAGTCCCCAGAGGAGCGGGGGGGCCGCTTCGCCCTACAATGAGCAGTTCTTC.

The rearrangement uses TRBV7-7 and TRBJ2-3; 9 bases align to TRBD1. The junction had 6 bases not matched to a gene; V was cut back by 4 bases and J by 4 bases. The CDR3 sequence is 15 residues long. Germline loops: CDR1 SSHAT, CDR2 FNYEAQ (reference sequence). The CDR3 DNA sequence: TGTGCCAGCAGCTCCTCGGACAGGGGCGCAGATACGCAGTATTTT. It encodes CASSSSDRGADTQYF.

The chain's CDR3 is CASRLAGGPGETQYF. The CDR3 DNA sequence: TGTGCCAGCAGGCTAGCGGGGGGGCCGGGAGAGACCCAGTACTTC. The V gene is TRBV6-5, the J gene TRBJ2-5; TRBD2 matches 12 bases. Unmatched junction bases numbered 6, after V lost 6 bases and J lost 4 bases. The CDR3 is made up of 15 amino acids. From germline, CDR1 is MNHEY and CDR2 SVGAGI.

As DNA, the CDR3 is TGTGCCAGCAGCTTGCTAGCGGGGGGCCCCTACGAGCAGTACTTC. This encodes CASSLLAGGPYEQYF. The chain joins TRBV7-9 to TRBJ2-7, with 11 bases identical to TRBD2. This CDR3 has 15 amino acids. Germline V gives CDR1 SEHNR, CDR2 FQNEAQ (reference sequence). The trim removed 3 bases at V and 2 bases at J, leaving 3 bases unmatched.

CDR3 DNA: TGTGCCATCAGTGAGTCTGGGGGGGTAAAGGAGCAGTACGTC. This gives the protein CAISESGGVKEQYV. The chain combines TRBV10-3 with TRBJ2-7; 7 nucleotides align to TRBD2. V lost 0 bases, J lost 7 bases, and 6 bases stayed unmatched. Germline CDR1 ENHRY, CDR2 SYGVKD. The CDR3 has 14 amino acids.

The J gene is TRBJ2-5, the V gene TRBV19; TRBD2 might be the D (5 bases). CDR3 length equals 13 residues. V lost 3 bases and J 5 bases, leaving 10 bases between the germline ends. The germline V gene encodes CDR1 LNHDA and CDR2 SQIVND (reference sequence). CDR3 coding DNA: TGTGCCAGTAGTATTAGTCGAGGGGAGACCCAGTACTTC. This codes for CASSISRGETQYF.

The chain employs TRBV19 and TRBJ2-5; D not resolved. The CDR3 spans 12 residues. The germline V gene has CDR1 LNHDA and CDR2 SQIVND (reference sequence). Trimming took off 6 bases at V and 4 bases at J, with 9 bases between the two ends. CDR3 nucleotide sequence: TGTGCCAGTAGCCAGTCCCCAGAGACCCAGTACTTC. Protein sequence: CASSQSPETQYF.

The chain carries TRBV3-1 (or the pseudogene TRBV3-2) and TRBJ2-7; the match to TRBD2 covers 9 bases. J lost 0 bases, V lost 2 bases, and 14 bases had no gene match. Germline V gives CDR1 LGHDT, CDR2 YNNKEL (reference sequence). CDR3 length: 19 amino acids. The CDR3 is CASSQWMVEERGVSYEQYF. CDR3 nucleotides: TGTGCCAGCAGCCAATGGATGGTGGAGGAGCGGGGGGTCTCCTACGAGCAGTACTTC.